This TCR beta chain was recovered during a study of T cell repertoires in cytomegalovirus infection (dated by TCRdb to the late 2010s). About the full investigation: Peptide stimulations targeted recently identified HLA-C-restricted CMV epitopes, whose presentation resists viral immunomodulation, together with well-studied HLA-B-restricted epitopes. Donor HLA type was relevant to the analysis, because carriage of CMV infection together with the matching HLA type was indicated by public TCR beta signatures. Results the study describes overall, beyond this receptor: The ex vivo response was dominated by HLA-C-restricted CMV-specific TCR beta clonotypes, which also provided the single most frequent clonotype in two of eight donors. Cumulative frequency of public TCR beta family members discriminated carriers of CMV infection plus the relevant HLA type in this cohort and an independent roughly 340-donor cohort.

The data were produced on an Illumina HiSeq 1500. The public reads were quality trimmed at Q25 with fastp and then assembled into clones with MiXCR by TCRdb, keeping productive beta chains. For every CDR3 protein sequence, its rows merge into one entry that carries the most common genes and DNA. Within this sample are approximately 76,000 distinct CDR3 sequences, with about 40% of them counted one time only. The top ten constitute 80% to 95% of the sample. As regards this clonotype: Its antigen is unknown. Base qualities are missing; no much larger clone stands one base away.

The sample's treatment or condition label, decoded: in vitro stimulation with specific CMV peptide epitopes to enrich CMV-specific T cells. The sequence was collected from a human donor in good health (CMV status not recorded). Some clones in this sample may be carry-over from other donors' samples. Sequenced material: CD8+ T cells from cultured PBMCs, taken from culture after CMV antigen stimulation.

The DNA sequence reads TGTGCCAGCAGTTACACGGCTGGGGGAGCTAGCAATCAGCCCCAGCATTTT. The encoded protein is CASSYTAGGASNQPQHF. The chain was built from TRBV6-6 and TRBJ1-5; the D gene is perhaps TRBD1, on 5 matching bases. The germline ends are 14 bases apart after V is trimmed by 2 bases and J by 0 bases. From its cysteine to its phenylalanine, the CDR3 spans 17 amino acids. Kept here is only the CDR3 DNA, which spans 51 bases and is read in frame from base 1. Reading the germline V gene (reference sequence) gives CDR1 MNHNY and CDR2 SVGAGI.